This entry lists 20 T cell receptor beta chains sequenced from one sample in a study of early T cells in non-severe SARS-CoV-2 infection. TCRdb processed the 5' RACE reads anew with MiXCR; each CDR3 protein has one entry. The table records around 83,000 distinct CDR3 sequences, approximately 12% of them present only once. The sample in question was whole blood, obtained at baseline. These receptor sequences come from an adult who was a healthcare worker with PCR-confirmed SARS-CoV-2 infection or an uninfected control (not recorded which).

This clonotype was observed at least ten times. The gene calls are TRBV7-9 and TRBJ1-2, with 7 bases matching TRBD1. Germline CDR1 and CDR2: SEHNR and FQNEAQ (reference sequence). After removal of 4 bases from V and 1 base from J, the junction contained 3 bases not matched to a gene. This CDR3 has 14 residues. The CDR3 reads CASSSGQSNYGYTF. The CDR3 nucleotides read TGTGCCAGCAGCTCGGGACAGAGTAACTATGGCTACACCTTC. The full variable domain, rest sourced from reference TRBV7-9 and TRBJ1-2, is DTGVSQNPRHKITKRGQNVTFRCDPISEHNRLYWYRQTLGQGPEFLTYFQNEAQLEKSRLLSDRFSAERPKGSFSTLEIQRTEQGDSAMYLCASSSGQSNYGYTFGSGTRLTVV.

This chain joins TRBV20-1 and TRBJ2-1; D not certain. V was shortened by 5 bases and J by 5 bases, with 10 bases between the two germline ends. From germline, CDR1 is DFQATT and CDR2 SNEGSKA (reference sequence). The CDR3 spans 12 residues. The CDR3 is CSASAENNEQFF. The CDR3 DNA follows: TGCAGTGCTTCGGCGGAAAACAATGAGCAGTTCTTC.

This rearrangement joins TRBV10-1 to TRBJ1-1; the D is unclear. Deletions cut 6 bases from V and 1 base from J, with 9 bases between. The CDR3 is made up of 13 amino acids. In germline, CDR1 is WNHNN, CDR2 SYGVQD (reference sequence). The CDR3 region has the DNA TGCGCCAGCAGGGAGAGACAGAACACTGAAGCTTTCTTT. Its translation: CASRERQNTEAFF.

The sample holds many counts of this clonotype. V gene TRBV6-1 combines with J gene TRBJ2-6; D not resolved. The CDR3 runs to 13 residues. Germline CDR1 reads MNHNS; CDR2 reads SASEGT. Trimming removed 7 bases at V and 0 bases at J, with 4 bases between. The CDR3 DNA is TGTGCCAGCATCAACTCTGGGGCCAACGTCCTGACTTTC. Translated, it gives CASINSGANVLTF.

This clonotype has ten or more counts. This chain uses TRBV12-3 or TRBV12-4 with TRBJ2-1; no reliable D call. Trimming removed 4 bases from V and 9 bases from J, with 7 bases in between. The CDR3 is 11 amino acids. The CDR3 protein is CASSSETEQFF. CDR3 nucleotides: TGTGCCAGCAGTTCAGAAACTGAGCAGTTCTTC.

This clonotype has more than one count but fewer than ten. The J gene is TRBJ2-1, the V gene TRBV5-1; TRBD1 agrees at 7 bases. Trimming at V came to 1 base and at J to 8 bases, leaving 9 bases not matched to a gene. The germline gives CDR1 SGHRS, CDR2 YFSETQ. CDR3 length: 15 residues. CDR3: CASSLSGNQGDEQFF. The CDR3 DNA sequence: TGCGCCAGCAGCTTGTCAGGAAACCAGGGGGATGAGCAGTTCTTC.

The chain's CDR3 is CASSPPGAGEKLFF. The DNA for the CDR3 is TGTGCCAGCAGTCCACCGGGGGCGGGTGAAAAACTGTTTTTT. V and J are TRBV6-1 and TRBJ1-4; tentatively, D is TRBD1 (6 bases). Trimming pared 5 bases from V and 7 bases from J, leaving 14 bases between. Germline loops: CDR1 MNHNS, CDR2 SASEGT. The CDR3 has 14 residues.

This clonotype was found many times. The CDR3 spells CASSDKPGHTDTQYF. As DNA, the CDR3 is TGTGCCAGCAGCGATAAGCCGGGCCACACAGATACGCAGTATTTT. The rearrangement links TRBV7-9 to TRBJ2-3; D remains unclear. The CDR3 length is 15 residues. Germline V gives CDR1 SEHNR, CDR2 FQNEAQ (reference sequence). V lost 5 bases to trimming and J lost 2 bases, with 14 bases between them.

CDR3 residues: CASSLGSGNTEAFF. In DNA, the CDR3 is TGTGCCAGCAGTTTAGGCTCGGGGAACACTGAAGCTTTCTTT. The V and J genes are TRBV12-3 or TRBV12-4 and TRBJ1-1; D is ambiguous. The CDR3 spans 14 residues. Deletions cut 1 base from V and 1 base from J, with 7 bases between.

This clonotype was found many times. The V call is TRBV7-6, the J call TRBJ2-1, with unresolved D. Germline lookup yields CDR1 SGHVS and CDR2 FNYEAQ. CDR3 length: 14 residues. The ends were cut back, 4 bases at V and 2 bases at J, with 9 bases in the middle. CDR3 bases: TGTGCCAGCAGCTCCCGGACGGCCTACAATGAGCAGTTCTTC. Encoded protein: CASSSRTAYNEQFF.

This clonotype appeared a few times. The rearrangement links TRBV18 to TRBJ1-1; D ambiguous. This CDR3 is 15 amino acids long. Germline lookup yields CDR1 KGHSH and CDR2 LQKENI. Trimming stripped 3 bases from V and 1 base from J, with 12 bases between. CDR3 nucleotides: TGTGCCAGCTCACCTTCCGAACATGAGAACACTGAAGCTTTCTTT. It yields the protein CASSPSEHENTEAFF.

This clonotype was found many times. The rearrangement links TRBV27 to TRBJ1-1; D is unclear. Germline CDR1 and CDR2: MNHEY and SMNVEV (reference sequence). V was pared by 3 bases and J by 3 bases, with 11 bases between. This CDR3 is 14 amino acids long. Here the CDR3 DNA reads TGTGCCAGCAGTTTGGGTCGGAGGGACACTGAAGCTTTCTTT. This sequence encodes CASSLGRRDTEAFF.

The V gene is TRBV7-9, the J gene TRBJ1-2; 9 bases are shared with TRBD1. This CDR3 comprises 16 residues. Germline values: CDR1 SEHNR, CDR2 FQNEAQ (reference sequence). The ends lost 4 bases at V and 2 bases at J; junction bases unmatched: 8. The CDR3 spells CASSYNPGQGNYGYTF. CDR3 sequence (DNA): TGTGCCAGCAGCTATAACCCCGGACAGGGGAACTATGGCTACACCTTC.

In its sample, this clonotype was seen many times. V usage is TRBV6-1 and J usage is TRBJ2-2, with D perhaps matching TRBD1 or TRBD2 (6 bases each). Germline CDR1 is MNHNS and CDR2 is SASEGT. Trimming removed 2 bases from V and 6 bases from J, with 10 bases in between. This CDR3 region has 14 residues. CDR3 region: CASSEYGGAGELFF. CDR3 nucleotides: TGTGCCAGCAGTGAATACGGGGGCGCCGGGGAGCTGTTTTTT.

The V and J genes are TRBV12-3 or TRBV12-4 and TRBJ1-5; no reliable D call. The CDR3 is made up of 16 amino acids. Trimming cost V 6 bases and J 1 base, with 16 bases left between them. The CDR3 nucleotides read TGTGCCAGCAGCCCGATCGGGCCGAGGAGCAATCAGCCCCAGCATTTT. Protein product: CASSPIGPRSNQPQHF.

This clonotype was counted ten times or more. The chain is built from TRBV11-2 and TRBJ2-3; the D gene is possibly TRBD1 (6 bases). CDR1 SGHAT and CDR2 FQNNGV come from the germline V gene. Trimming removed 6 bases from V and 3 bases from J, with 28 bases in between. The CDR3 runs to 19 residues. This chain's CDR3 is CASRRTYSKGVRRTDTQYF. CDR3 nucleotide sequence: TGTGCCAGCAGACGTACGTACTCGAAGGGGGTTCGGAGGACAGATACGCAGTATTTT.

This chain joins TRBV20-1 and TRBJ2-1; TRBD1 is a possible D gene (7 bases). Trimming removed 0 bases at V and 0 bases at J, with 9 bases between. The CDR3 is made up of 15 amino acids. Germline-derived CDR1 and CDR2 are DFQATT and SNEGSKA (reference sequence). DNA of the CDR3: TGCAGTGCTAGAGACAGGGGGGACTCCTACAATGAGCAGTTCTTC. It encodes CSARDRGDSYNEQFF.

In its sample, this clonotype was seen a few times. CDR3 bases: TGTGCCAGCAGCCAATATCTAGCGGGGTTCACAGATACGCAGTATTTT. Translating gives CASSQYLAGFTDTQYF. V usage is TRBV3-1 and J usage is TRBJ2-3; 9 positions match TRBD2. The CDR3 has 16 residues. The germline V gene encodes CDR1 LGHDT and CDR2 YNNKEL (reference sequence). Unmatched junction bases numbered 5, after V lost 2 bases and J lost 2 bases.

This clonotype was seen a few times. V is TRBV2 and J is TRBJ2-3, with TRBD1 identical over 9 bases. Germline assignment: CDR1 SNHLY and CDR2 FYNNEI. The CDR3 totals 15 residues. V was pared by 4 bases and J by 6 bases, with 8 bases of the junction left unmatched. Written as DNA, the CDR3 is TGTGCCAGCAGTGCTAACAGGGGGCTGGCGGATACGCAGTATTTT. Translating gives CASSANRGLADTQYF.

The rearrangement links TRBV7-9 to TRBJ2-3; 7 bases agree with TRBD1. This CDR3 contains 16 residues. Trimming cost V 1 base and J 6 bases; bases outside gene matches: 10. Germline V CDR1 and CDR2: SEHNR, FQNEAQ (reference sequence). CDR3 DNA: TGTGCCAGCAGCTTAGTTTCACGACAGGGACCGGATACGCAGTATTTT. This codes for CASSLVSRQGPDTQYF.